Each of the 14 T cell receptor beta chains below was sequenced from the same sample in a study of OX40 agonist ivuxolimab in advanced cancers. TCRdb's table, derived via immunoSEQ multiplex PCR, lists solely in-frame clones and lacks some. Of 75,000 to 90,000 clones in the sample, approximately 89% were seen once. This specimen consisted of CD4+ or CD8+ T cells sorted from blood, obtained in a trial of the OX40 agonist ivuxolimab. These TCRs come from an adult with an advanced solid tumor such as melanoma, head and neck, liver or kidney cancer.

The chain joins TRBV11-3 to TRBJ2-3; 8 bases map to TRBD2. This CDR3 is 15 amino acids long. Germline lookup yields CDR1 SGHNT and CDR2 YENEEA. V lost 5 bases and J lost 6; bases outside the gene matches: 10. The CDR3: CASSPLAGMGDTQYF. In DNA, the CDR3 is TGTGCCAGCAGCCCCTTAGCGGGGATGGGGGATACGCAGTATTTT.

The chain couples TRBV7-2 to TRBJ2-1; 8 bases are shared with TRBD2. The CDR3 covers 14 residues. Germline CDR1 SGHTA, CDR2 FQGNSA. With V trimmed by 4 bases and J by 5 bases, 4 bases remained unmatched. This CDR3 is CASSWLAGHNEQFF. DNA of the CDR3: TGTGCCAGCAGCTGGCTAGCGGGTCACAATGAGCAGTTCTTC.

The rearrangement links TRBV7-2 to TRBJ1-5; TRBD1 is a possible D gene (5 bases). Germline V gives CDR1 SGHTA, CDR2 FQGNSA. The CDR3 sequence is 14 residues long. V lost 4 bases, J lost 4 bases, and 11 bases lay in between. The CDR3 sequence: CASSWKGRNQPQHF. For the CDR3, the DNA is TGTGCCAGCAGCTGGAAGGGGAGAAATCAGCCCCAGCATTTT. The full variable domain, its missing parts supplied by reference TRBV7-2 and TRBJ1-5, is GAGVSQSPSNKVTEKGKDVELRCDPISGHTALYWYRQSLGQGLEFLIYFQGNSAPDKSGLPSDRFSAERTGGSVSTLTIQRTQQEDSAVYLCASSWKGRNQPQHFGDGTRLSIL.

The chain carries TRBV28 and TRBJ2-7; either TRBD1 or TRBD2 may fit D (5 bases each). The germline V gene encodes CDR1 MDHEN and CDR2 SYDVKM. The CDR3 has 15 residues. V shed 6 bases and J shed 3 bases, with 18 bases lying between them. The CDR3 sequence is CASRMGPTLFYEQYF. In DNA, the CDR3 is TGTGCCAGCAGAATGGGACCCACGCTGTTCTACGAGCAGTACTTC.

This chain links TRBV2 with TRBJ2-1, with unresolved D. Germline V gene sequence: CDR1 SNHLY, CDR2 FYNNEI. The CDR3 has 12 residues. The germline V and J ends were trimmed by 3 bases and 5 bases, with 5 bases remaining between them. The CDR3: CASSDNHNEQFF. Here the CDR3 DNA reads TGTGCCAGCAGTGATAATCACAATGAGCAGTTCTTC.

The chain is built from TRBV6-1 and TRBJ2-5, with D perhaps assigned TRBD1 or TRBD2 (5 bases each). The CDR3 has 13 amino acids. Per germline, CDR1 MNHNS and CDR2 SASEGT. Trimming removed 4 bases from V and 2 bases from J, with 8 bases in between. The CDR3 spells CASSGGIQETQYF. CDR3 nucleotide sequence: TGTGCCAGCAGTGGGGGGATACAAGAGACCCAGTACTTC.

This rearrangement joins TRBV6-5 to TRBJ1-1; 8 nucleotides align to TRBD1. The germline V gene encodes CDR1 MNHEY and CDR2 SVGAGI. The CDR3 is made up of 15 amino acids. Losses at the gene ends were 4 bases for V and 5 bases for J; bases not matched to a gene: 9. This chain's CDR3 is CASSSDRVVGTEAFF. The CDR3, as DNA: TGTGCCAGCAGTTCGGACAGGGTCGTAGGGACTGAAGCTTTCTTT.

This chain links TRBV29-1 with TRBJ1-4; TRBD1 is a possible D gene (5 bases). The germline V gene has CDR1 SQVTM and CDR2 ANQGSEA. Trimming cost V 1 base and J 7 bases, with 16 bases left between them. The CDR3 totals 15 residues. In DNA, the CDR3 is TGCAGCGTTGAAGGTTGGGGGACTCTGGGTGAAAAACTGTTTTTT. Protein product: CSVEGWGTLGEKLFF.

DNA of the CDR3: TGTGCCAGCAGTTTTCCCACAGGGACAGGCATCTACACTAACTATGGCTACACCTTC. Translation gives CASSFPTGTGIYTNYGYTF. The chain uses TRBV28 and TRBJ1-2; TRBD1 agrees at 8 bases. The CDR3 runs 19 residues. Germline V gives CDR1 MDHEN, CDR2 SYDVKM. V lost 3 bases, J lost 0 bases, and 15 bases stayed unmatched.

In this sample, this clone turned up a few times. The chain joins TRBV19 to TRBJ1-5; no firm D call. The CDR3 length is 13 residues. CDR1 LNHDA and CDR2 SQIVND come from the germline V gene (reference sequence). With 3 bases removed from V and 6 bases from J, the gap between germline ends came to 9 bases. The CDR3 DNA reads as TGTGCCAGTAGTATGCGGGAGACTCAGCCCCAGCATTTT. This encodes CASSMRETQPQHF.

This chain's CDR3 is CAWSNNNQPQHF. The DNA of the CDR3 is TGTGCCTGGAGCAACAATAATCAGCCCCAGCATTTT. The V and J genes are TRBV30 and TRBJ1-5; D call uncertain. CDR1 is GTSNPN, CDR2 SVGIG, per germline (reference sequence). The ends were cut back, 3 bases at V and 4 bases at J, with 7 bases in the middle. The CDR3 sequence is 12 residues long.

The rearrangement joins TRBV27 to TRBJ2-2, with D perhaps matching TRBD1 or TRBD2 (5 bases each). Trimming shortened V by 4 bases and J by 0 bases, and 15 bases separated the two germline ends. The CDR3 covers 17 residues. The V gene's germline CDR1 is MNHEY and CDR2 SMNVEV (reference sequence). CDR3 amino acids: CASSWGPGGANTGELFF. CDR3 DNA: TGTGCCAGCAGTTGGGGCCCTGGAGGTGCGAACACCGGGGAGCTGTTTTTT.

The chain carries TRBV19 and TRBJ2-7, with TRBD1 matching over 12 bases. Germline V gene sequence: CDR1 LNHDA, CDR2 SQIVND (reference sequence). Trimming took 4 bases from V and 6 from J; bases not matched to a gene: 10. The CDR3 contains 16 residues. The CDR3 region has the DNA TGTGCCAGTAGTAAAGGGAGACCGGGACAGGGGGCCGAGCAGTACTTC. It specifies CASSKGRPGQGAEQYF.

The rearrangement uses TRBV14 and TRBJ2-7; the match to TRBD1 covers 10 bases. This CDR3 spans 18 amino acids. After removal of 4 bases from V and 2 bases from J, the junction contained 14 bases not matched to a gene. Per the germline V gene, CDR1 is SGHDN and CDR2 is FVKESK. The CDR3 sequence: CASSPDRGRRGTTYEQYF. The CDR3 DNA follows: TGTGCCAGCAGCCCCGACAGGGGGCGAAGGGGCACTACCTACGAGCAGTACTTC.